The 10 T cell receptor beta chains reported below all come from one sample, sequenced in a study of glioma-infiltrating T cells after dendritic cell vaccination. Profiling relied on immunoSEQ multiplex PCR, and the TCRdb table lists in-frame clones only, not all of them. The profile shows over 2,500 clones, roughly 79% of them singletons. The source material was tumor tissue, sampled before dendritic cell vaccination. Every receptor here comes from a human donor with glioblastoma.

The CDR3 DNA reads TGTGCCAGCACCACGGCAGGGGCTCCCTACAATGAGCAGTTCTTC. Translation gives CASTTAGAPYNEQFF. The chain joins TRBV9 to TRBJ2-1, with D maybe TRBD1 (6 bases). The V gene lost 6 bases and the J gene lost 2 bases, with 15 bases spanning the gap. The V gene's germline CDR1 is SGDLS and CDR2 YYNGEE. The CDR3 consists of 15 residues.

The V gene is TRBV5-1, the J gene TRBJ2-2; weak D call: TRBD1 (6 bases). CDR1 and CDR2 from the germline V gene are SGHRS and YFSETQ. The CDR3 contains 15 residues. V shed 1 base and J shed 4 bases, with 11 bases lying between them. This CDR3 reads CASSLTGFGTGELFF. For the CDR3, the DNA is TGCGCCAGCAGCTTGACAGGGTTCGGCACCGGGGAGCTGTTTTTT.

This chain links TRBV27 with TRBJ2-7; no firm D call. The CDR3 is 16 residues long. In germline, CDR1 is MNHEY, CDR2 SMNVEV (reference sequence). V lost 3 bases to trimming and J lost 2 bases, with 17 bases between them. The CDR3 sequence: CASSLRSNIYTYEQYF. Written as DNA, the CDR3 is TGTGCCAGCAGTTTGAGGTCGAACATTTATACCTACGAGCAGTACTTC.

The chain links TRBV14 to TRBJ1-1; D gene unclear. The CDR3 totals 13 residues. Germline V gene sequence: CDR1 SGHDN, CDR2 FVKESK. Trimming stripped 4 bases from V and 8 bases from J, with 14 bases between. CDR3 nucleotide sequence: TGTGCCAGCAGCCCCCCTAGTAGCCTCGAAGCTTTCTTT. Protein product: CASSPPSSLEAFF.

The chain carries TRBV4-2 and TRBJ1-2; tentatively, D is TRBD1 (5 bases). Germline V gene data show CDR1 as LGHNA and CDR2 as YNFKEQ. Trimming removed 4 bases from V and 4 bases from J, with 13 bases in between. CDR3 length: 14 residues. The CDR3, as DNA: TGTGCCAGCAGCCCCCGGGGGGACGCCTATGGCTACACCTTC. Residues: CASSPRGDAYGYTF.

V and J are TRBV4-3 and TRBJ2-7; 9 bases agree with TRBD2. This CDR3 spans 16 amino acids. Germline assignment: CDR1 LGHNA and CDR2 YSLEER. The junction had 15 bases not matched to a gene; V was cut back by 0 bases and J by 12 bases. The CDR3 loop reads CASSQDYRGLAGGRYF. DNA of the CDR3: TGCGCCAGCAGCCAAGATTATCGGGGACTAGCCGGGGGGAGGTACTTC.

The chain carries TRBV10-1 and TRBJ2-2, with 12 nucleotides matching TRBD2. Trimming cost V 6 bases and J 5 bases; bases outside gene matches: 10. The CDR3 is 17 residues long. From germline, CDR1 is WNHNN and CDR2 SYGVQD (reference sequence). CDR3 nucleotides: TGCGCCAGCAGCCAGCTAGCGGGGGGGCGGGTTACCGGGGAGCTGTTTTTT. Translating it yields CASSQLAGGRVTGELFF.

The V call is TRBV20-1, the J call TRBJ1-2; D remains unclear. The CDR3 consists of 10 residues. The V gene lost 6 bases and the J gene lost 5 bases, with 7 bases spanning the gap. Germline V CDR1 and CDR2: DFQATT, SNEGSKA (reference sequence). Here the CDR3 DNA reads TGCAGTGCCTGGAGTTATGGCTACACCTTC. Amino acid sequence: CSAWSYGYTF.

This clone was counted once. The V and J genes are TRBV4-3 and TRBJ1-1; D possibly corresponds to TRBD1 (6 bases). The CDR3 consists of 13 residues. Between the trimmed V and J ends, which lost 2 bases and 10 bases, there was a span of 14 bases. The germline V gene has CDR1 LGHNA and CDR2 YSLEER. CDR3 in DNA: TGCGCCAGCAGCCAAAGGGACACACGGGGAGCTTTCTTT. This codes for CASSQRDTRGAFF.

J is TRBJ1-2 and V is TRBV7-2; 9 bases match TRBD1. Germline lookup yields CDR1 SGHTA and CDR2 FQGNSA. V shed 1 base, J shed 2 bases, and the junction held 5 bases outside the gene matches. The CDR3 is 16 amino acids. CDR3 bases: TGTGCCAGCAGCTTAGTAGGGACAGGGCTAAACTATGGCTACACCTTC. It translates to CASSLVGTGLNYGYTF.